This is a list of T cell receptor beta chains from one sample in a study of blood T cell repertoires in COVID-19. Libraries were prepared by immunoSEQ multiplex PCR; TCRdb keeps only in-frame clonotypes and omits some of them. The sample carries 86,000 or so clones, approximately 80% recorded once. What was sequenced was peripheral blood. These TCRs come from a man in his 70s with acute or convalescent COVID-19. CDR3s include the opening cysteine and the closing phenylalanine or tryptophan. Fields, in order: V gene, D gene, clone size, J gene, CDR3 DNA, CDR3 protein. The D gene is left open where the match is weak. Only some rows state a clone size, as once, few, many or a class for expanded clones.

v_gene: TRBV14; d_gene: NA; abundance: NA; j_gene: TRBJ1-5; CDR3nt: TGTGCCAGCAGCCAACCAAATCAGCCCCAGCATTTT; CDR3aa: CASSQPNQPQHF
v_gene: TRBV5-1; d_gene: NA; abundance: NA; j_gene: TRBJ2-3; CDR3nt: TGCGCCAGCAGCTTACAGGGTAATAGGGCAGATACGCAGTATTTT; CDR3aa: CASSLQGNRADTQYF
v_gene: TRBV14; d_gene: NA; abundance: NA; j_gene: TRBJ2-2; CDR3nt: TGTGCCAGCAGCACAGGACAGAGAGGTTCTAACACCGGGGAGCTGTTTTTT; CDR3aa: CASSTGQRGSNTGELFF
v_gene: TRBV7-8; d_gene: TRBD1; abundance: NA; j_gene: TRBJ2-5; CDR3nt: TGTGCCAGCAGCGCATTCTCGACAGGGAGAGAGACCCAGTACTTC; CDR3aa: CASSAFSTGRETQYF
v_gene: TRBV5-5; d_gene: NA; abundance: NA; j_gene: TRBJ2-1; CDR3nt: TGTGCCAGCAGCTTGGGGCAGGGGTCGTACAATGAGCAGTTCTTC; CDR3aa: CASSLGQGSYNEQFF
v_gene: TRBV7-9; d_gene: NA; abundance: NA; j_gene: TRBJ1-3; CDR3nt: TGTGCCAGCAGCCCCGACAGCTCTGGAAACACCATATATTTT; CDR3aa: CASSPDSSGNTIYF
v_gene: TRBV5-1; d_gene: NA; abundance: NA; j_gene: TRBJ2-2; CDR3nt: TGCGCCAGCAGCTTGAGGGGCAGGCGAGGCACCGGGGAGCTGTTTTTT; CDR3aa: CASSLRGRRGTGELFF
v_gene: TRBV28; d_gene: TRBD2; abundance: NA; j_gene: TRBJ2-1; CDR3nt: TGTGCTGGGGGGGGGTTAGAACATGAGCAGTTCTTC; CDR3aa: CAGGGLEHEQFF
v_gene: TRBV2; d_gene: NA; abundance: NA; j_gene: TRBJ1-2; CDR3nt: TGTGCCAGCAGCGATATGGGGCATGGCTACACCTTC; CDR3aa: CASSDMGHGYTF
v_gene: TRBV7-9; d_gene: TRBD1; abundance: NA; j_gene: TRBJ1-1; CDR3nt: TGTGCCAGCAGGCGATCCAGGGGGCCGAACGGTGAAGCTTTCTTT; CDR3aa: CASRRSRGPNGEAFF
v_gene: TRBV19; d_gene: NA; abundance: once; j_gene: TRBJ2-3; CDR3nt: TGTGCCAGTAGTATGAGTGTTAGCAGTACAAGCTGGGATACGCAGTATTTT; CDR3aa: CASSMSVSSTSWDTQYF
v_gene: TRBV5-1; d_gene: NA; abundance: NA; j_gene: TRBJ2-5; CDR3nt: TGCGCCAGCAGCTTGGGCCGGGGAGCGACCCAGTACTTC; CDR3aa: CASSLGRGATQYF
v_gene: TRBV3-1/TRBV3-2; d_gene: NA; abundance: NA; j_gene: TRBJ2-5; CDR3nt: TGTGCCAGCAGCCAAGTTCCCCCCCGGTCGGAGACCCAGTACTTC; CDR3aa: CASSQVPPRSETQYF
v_gene: TRBV6-5; d_gene: TRBD1; abundance: NA; j_gene: TRBJ2-2; CDR3nt: TGTGCCAGCAGGTACAGGGGAAGGAACACCGGGGAGCTGTTTTTT; CDR3aa: CASRYRGRNTGELFF
v_gene: TRBV28; d_gene: TRBD2; abundance: NA; j_gene: TRBJ2-7; CDR3nt: TGTGCCAGCAGTAAATCGGGCGGGGGAGAAAGCTACGAGCAGTACTTC; CDR3aa: CASSKSGGGESYEQYF
v_gene: TRBV4-1; d_gene: NA; abundance: NA; j_gene: TRBJ2-4; CDR3nt: TGCGCCAGCAGCCGCCCAGGACAGACACTAGCCAAAAACATTCAGTACTTC; CDR3aa: CASSRPGQTLAKNIQYF
v_gene: TRBV7-8; d_gene: TRBD1; abundance: NA; j_gene: TRBJ2-7; CDR3nt: TGTGCCAGCAGCTTACGTCGGGACAGGGTGTACGAGCAGTACTTC; CDR3aa: CASSLRRDRVYEQYF
v_gene: TRBV30; d_gene: NA; abundance: NA; j_gene: TRBJ1-3; CDR3nt: TGTGCCTGGACAGGGTTTGGAAACACCATATATTTT; CDR3aa: CAWTGFGNTIYF
v_gene: TRBV14; d_gene: NA; abundance: once; j_gene: TRBJ2-3; CDR3nt: TGTGCCAGCAGCCAAGGGACTAGCACAGATACGCAGTATTTT; CDR3aa: CASSQGTSTDTQYF
v_gene: TRBV7-9; d_gene: NA; abundance: NA; j_gene: TRBJ1-1; CDR3nt: TGTGCCAGCAGCTTACGCGGGGGCAGAGACACTGAAGCTTTCTTT; CDR3aa: CASSLRGGRDTEAFF
v_gene: TRBV5-1; d_gene: NA; abundance: few; j_gene: TRBJ2-1; CDR3nt: TGCGCCAGCAGCTTGGGAGTATTCTCCTACAATGAGCAGTTCTTC; CDR3aa: CASSLGVFSYNEQFF
v_gene: TRBV5-6; d_gene: TRBD1; abundance: NA; j_gene: TRBJ1-6; CDR3nt: TGTGCCAGCAGCTCACAGGGGGTGAATAATTCACCCCTCCACTTT; CDR3aa: CASSSQGVNNSPLHF
v_gene: TRBV5-6; d_gene: NA; abundance: NA; j_gene: TRBJ2-1; CDR3nt: TGTGCCAGCAGCTTAGCTAGCGAAAACAATGAGCAGTTCTTC; CDR3aa: CASSLASENNEQFF
v_gene: TRBV28; d_gene: NA; abundance: NA; j_gene: TRBJ2-7; CDR3nt: TGTGCCAGCAGGACAGCCTACGAGCAGTACTTC; CDR3aa: CASRTAYEQYF
v_gene: TRBV7-6; d_gene: TRBD2; abundance: NA; j_gene: TRBJ2-2; CDR3nt: TGTGCCAGCAGCTCATTACTAGCGGGGGACAACACCGGGGAGCTGTTTTTT; CDR3aa: CASSSLLAGDNTGELFF
v_gene: TRBV7-3; d_gene: TRBD1; abundance: NA; j_gene: TRBJ2-7; CDR3nt: TGTGCCAGCAGCTCCGGGACAGGGGTAGGCGAGCAGTACTTC; CDR3aa: CASSSGTGVGEQYF
v_gene: TRBV5-4; d_gene: NA; abundance: NA; j_gene: TRBJ2-1; CDR3nt: TGTGCCAGCAGCCAGCCGACTTCGGGGGTAGGGAATGAGCAGTTCTTC; CDR3aa: CASSQPTSGVGNEQFF
v_gene: TRBV2; d_gene: NA; abundance: NA; j_gene: TRBJ1-6; CDR3nt: TGTGCCAGCAGGCCGACAGCAAATAATTCACCCCTCCACTTT; CDR3aa: CASRPTANNSPLHF
v_gene: TRBV6-5; d_gene: TRBD1; abundance: NA; j_gene: TRBJ1-5; CDR3nt: TGTGCCAGCAGCCCGGACAGGGACAATCAGCCCCAGCATTTT; CDR3aa: CASSPDRDNQPQHF
v_gene: TRBV5-1; d_gene: TRBD1; abundance: NA; j_gene: TRBJ1-4; CDR3nt: TGCGCCAGCAGCTCCAGGGGGTTCGCGGCTAATGAAAAACTGTTTTTT; CDR3aa: CASSSRGFAANEKLFF
v_gene: TRBV28; d_gene: NA; abundance: few; j_gene: TRBJ1-1; CDR3nt: TGTGCCAGCAGTAGCTACGGACGGGGGAACACTGAAGCTTTCTTT; CDR3aa: CASSSYGRGNTEAFF
v_gene: TRBV6-5; d_gene: TRBD1; abundance: NA; j_gene: TRBJ2-1; CDR3nt: TGTGCCAGCAGCCCAGGGGGCCTCAATGAGCAGTTCTTC; CDR3aa: CASSPGGLNEQFF
v_gene: TRBV11-2; d_gene: TRBD2; abundance: NA; j_gene: TRBJ2-3; CDR3nt: TGTGCCAGCAGCAACAGAGCGGGGGCCACAGATACGCAGTATTTT; CDR3aa: CASSNRAGATDTQYF
v_gene: TRBV18; d_gene: NA; abundance: NA; j_gene: TRBJ1-1; CDR3nt: TGTGCCAGCTCACCAGTAACAGAACCGAACACTGAAGCTTTCTTT; CDR3aa: CASSPVTEPNTEAFF
v_gene: TRBV29-1; d_gene: TRBD1; abundance: NA; j_gene: TRBJ1-4; CDR3nt: TGCAGCGTCCTAAGACAGGGCCTGCCGAATGAAAAACTGTTTTTT; CDR3aa: CSVLRQGLPNEKLFF
v_gene: TRBV3-1/TRBV3-2; d_gene: NA; abundance: NA; j_gene: TRBJ1-2; CDR3nt: TGTGCCAGCAGCCCAGCGGGGGCTCGGGGCTACACCTTC; CDR3aa: CASSPAGARGYTF
v_gene: TRBV5-1; d_gene: TRBD1; abundance: NA; j_gene: TRBJ2-5; CDR3nt: TGCGCCAGCAGTCAGGACAGGGGGGTCCAAGAGACCCAGTACTTC; CDR3aa: CASSQDRGVQETQYF
v_gene: TRBV2; d_gene: NA; abundance: NA; j_gene: TRBJ2-4; CDR3nt: TGTGCCAGCGTGGAAGGCTGGGAGGGGGACATTCAGTACTTC; CDR3aa: CASVEGWEGDIQYF
v_gene: TRBV5-1; d_gene: NA; abundance: NA; j_gene: TRBJ1-5; CDR3nt: TGCGCCAGCAGCTTGGTTCCAGGTCCGATGCAGCCCCAGCATTTT; CDR3aa: CASSLVPGPMQPQHF